Listed here are 30 T cell receptor beta chains from one sample, sequenced in a study of T cell responses to AZD1222 COVID-19 vaccine. Here immunoSEQ multiplex PCR was the method, and the copy in TCRdb shows in-frame clones only, minus some. The data show more than 95,000 clones, 91% seen once. The specimen comprised peripheral blood, sampled on day 0 of AZD1222 vaccination. All receptors come from an adult in good health.

The rearrangement uses TRBV7-2 and TRBJ2-7; 10 nucleotides agree with TRBD2. This CDR3 contains 15 residues. The V gene's germline CDR1 is SGHTA and CDR2 FQGNSA. V was clipped by 5 bases and J by 4 bases; unmatched bases: 8. CDR3 sequence: CASSVAGLAYYEQYF. In nucleotides, the CDR3 is TGTGCCAGCAGCGTTGCGGGACTAGCGTATTACGAGCAGTACTTC.

The chain joins TRBV18 to TRBJ2-3; no clear D. CDR1 KGHSH and CDR2 LQKENI come from the germline V gene. The CDR3 runs to 18 residues. Trimming left V 8 bases short and J 2 bases short, with 26 bases between. The CDR3 reads CASPGKGPSTSTTDTQYF. CDR3 in DNA: TGTGCCAGCCCCGGAAAGGGCCCCTCTACCTCAACCACAGATACGCAGTATTTT.

This clone has only one observation. The J gene is TRBJ2-6, the V gene TRBV19, with D unresolved. Germline V lookup: CDR1 LNHDA, CDR2 SQIVND (reference sequence). The CDR3 has 12 residues. Trimming stripped 0 bases from V and 8 bases from J, with 2 bases between. CDR3 protein: CASSIETNVLTF. CDR3 coding DNA: TGTGCCAGTAGTATAGAGACCAACGTCCTGACTTTC.

This chain links TRBV19 with TRBJ2-1, with TRBD2 matching 8 bases. CDR1 is LNHDA and CDR2 is SQIVND in the germline V gene (reference sequence). Trimming at V came to 7 bases and at J to 5 bases, leaving 10 bases not matched to a gene. The CDR3 sequence is 15 residues long. The CDR3 is CASTSSGSQNNEQFF. The CDR3 nucleotides are TGTGCCAGTACCTCCAGCGGGAGTCAGAACAATGAGCAGTTCTTC.

The chain combines TRBV7-2 with TRBJ2-3, with D unclear. The CDR3 is 14 residues long. The V gene lost 0 bases and the J gene lost 8 bases, with 12 bases spanning the gap. The germline V gene encodes CDR1 SGHTA and CDR2 FQGNSA. In nucleotides, the CDR3 is TGTGCCAGCAGCTTAGCCCGGACCGAAATTACGCAGTATTTT. Encoded protein: CASSLARTEITQYF.

To note about this clone: Other DNA sequences in this specimen translate into the identical CDR3. The chain employs TRBV28 and TRBJ2-1, with TRBD2 matching over 9 bases. J lost 5 bases, V lost 4 bases, and 9 bases had no gene match. Per the germline V gene, CDR1 is MDHEN and CDR2 is SYDVKM. This CDR3 comprises 16 residues. In nucleotides, the CDR3 is TGTGCCAGCAGTTCTCTAGCGGGATCCGGGGACAATGAGCAGTTCTTC. Amino acids: CASSSLAGSGDNEQFF.

This chain joins TRBV6-5 and TRBJ1-2, with no clear D. Trimming shortened V by 7 bases and J by 9 bases, and 12 bases separated the two germline ends. CDR3 size: 11 residues. The germline V gene has CDR1 MNHEY and CDR2 SVGAGI. CDR3 residues: CASTNADSYTF. The CDR3 nucleotides are TGTGCCAGCACTAACGCGGATAGCTACACCTTC.

V usage is TRBV7-2 and J usage is TRBJ1-2; D call uncertain. Trimming left V 5 bases short and J 8 bases short, with 12 bases between. This CDR3 has 12 amino acids. Germline V lookup: CDR1 SGHTA, CDR2 FQGNSA. CDR3 coding DNA: TGTGCCAGCAGCCACTTCGCCATCGGCTACACCTTC. This encodes CASSHFAIGYTF.

The chain employs TRBV3-1 (or the pseudogene TRBV3-2) and TRBJ2-7, with D perhaps matching TRBD2 (6 bases). CDR3 length: 13 residues. Looked up from germline, CDR1 is LGHDT and CDR2 is YNNKEL (reference sequence). V lost 8 bases, J lost 1 base, and 12 bases lay in between. The CDR3 nucleotides read TGTGCCAGCGCCGGGGGTGAGTCCTACGAGCAGTACTTC. Amino acids: CASAGGESYEQYF.

This chain connects TRBV19 to TRBJ2-7; no firm D call. There are 14 residues in the CDR3. Germline V CDR1 and CDR2: LNHDA, SQIVND (reference sequence). With 1 base removed from V and 6 bases from J, the gap between germline ends came to 13 bases. The CDR3 DNA reads as TGTGCCAGTAGTATAGTTGGGCAGACGGTCGAGCAGTACTTC. Translation gives CASSIVGQTVEQYF.

The chain's CDR3 is CASSDRGVRPQHF. DNA for the CDR3: TGTGCCAGCAGCGACAGGGGGGTAAGGCCCCAGCATTTT. This chain uses TRBV9 with TRBJ1-5, with TRBD1 matching 8 bases. The CDR3 consists of 13 residues. Germline assignment: CDR1 SGDLS and CDR2 YYNGEE. Trimming at V came to 3 bases and at J to 9 bases, leaving 5 bases not matched to a gene.

The chain carries TRBV5-4 and TRBJ1-3, with 7 bases matching TRBD1. The V gene end was trimmed by 9 bases and the J gene end by 5 bases; junction bases not matched to a gene: 8. The CDR3 runs to 13 residues. In germline, CDR1 is SGHNT, CDR2 YYREEE (reference sequence). As DNA, the CDR3 is TGTGCCATCACTTCAGGGGGACGAAACACCATATATTTT. Translating gives CAITSGGRNTIYF.

The chain couples TRBV6-4 to TRBJ2-1, with D possibly TRBD1 on 7 matching bases. Germline V gene lookup returns CDR1 MRHNA and CDR2 SNTAGT. The length of the CDR3 is 17 residues. The V end was cut by 2 bases, the J end by 4 bases, with 18 bases between. CDR3 loop: CASSDRGLGSGYNEQFF. In DNA form, the CDR3 reads TGTGCCAGCAGTGACAGGGGGCTTGGTAGCGGATACAATGAGCAGTTCTTC.

J is TRBJ2-1 and V is TRBV5-1; D remains ambiguous. Trimming pared 0 bases from V and 0 bases from J, leaving 7 bases between. The CDR3 runs to 15 residues. In germline, CDR1 is SGHRS, CDR2 YFSETQ. This chain's CDR3 is CASSLASSSYNEQFF. In nucleotides, the CDR3 is TGCGCCAGCAGCTTGGCGTCTAGCTCCTACAATGAGCAGTTCTTC.

This clone was seen only once. This chain uses TRBV5-1 with TRBJ2-7, with 9 bases fitting TRBD2. Trimming removed 0 bases from V and 0 bases from J; junction bases left unmatched: 4. There are 16 residues in the CDR3. The V gene's germline CDR1 is SGHRS and CDR2 YFSETQ. In nucleotides, the CDR3 is TGCGCCAGCAGCTTGGGAGCGGGAGGAAGCTCCTACGAGCAGTACTTC. Translating it yields CASSLGAGGSSYEQYF.

V and J are TRBV9 and TRBJ1-6, with 8 nucleotides matching TRBD1. With V trimmed by 2 bases and J by 7 bases, 2 bases remained unmatched. The CDR3 sequence is 14 residues long. Germline CDR1 reads SGDLS; CDR2 reads YYNGEE. DNA for the CDR3: TGTGCCAGCAGCGTCCGGGACAGGAATTCACCCCTCCACTTT. This codes for CASSVRDRNSPLHF.

The chain employs TRBV10-3 and TRBJ2-7; 9 bases line up with TRBD1. Trimming removed 7 bases from V and 2 bases from J; junction bases left unmatched: 6. In germline, CDR1 is ENHRY, CDR2 SYGVKD. The CDR3 contains 14 residues. CDR3 region: CAIKSGTGPYEQYF. CDR3 sequence (DNA): TGTGCCATCAAGTCGGGGACAGGGCCCTACGAGCAGTACTTC.

CDR3 nucleotides: TGTGCCAGAAGCTGTAGACAGCCAACTAGCAATCAGCCCCAGCATTTT. This codes for CARSCRQPTSNQPQHF. The chain employs TRBV5-3 and TRBJ1-5, with a tentative D call TRBD1 (5 bases). TRBV5-3 is recorded as an ORF, its role being uncertain. This CDR3 has 16 residues. The ends were cut back, 3 bases at V and 0 bases at J, with 13 bases in the middle.

This clone appeared a single time. J is TRBJ1-2 and V is TRBV2, with a tentative D call TRBD1 (6 bases). CDR1 and CDR2 (germline): SNHLY, FYNNEI. Trimming shortened V by 5 bases and J by 4 bases, and 11 bases separated the two germline ends. This CDR3 has 13 residues. CDR3 region: CASSWGAGYGYTF. The CDR3 DNA reads as TGTGCCAGCAGTTGGGGGGCGGGCTATGGCTACACCTTC.

The V gene is TRBV28, the J gene TRBJ2-7, with TRBD1 matching 10 bases. The CDR3 consists of 15 residues. Germline V gives CDR1 MDHEN, CDR2 SYDVKM. The ends lost 5 bases at V and 2 bases at J; junction bases unmatched: 6. This CDR3 reads CASSQGQGIAYEQYF. CDR3 in DNA: TGTGCCAGCAGTCAGGGACAGGGGATTGCCTACGAGCAGTACTTC.

The chain joins TRBV7-9 to TRBJ2-6; 7 bases line up with TRBD1. With V trimmed by 4 bases and J by 4 bases, 7 bases remained unmatched. Germline V CDR1 and CDR2: SEHNR, FQNEAQ (reference sequence). The CDR3 spans 16 residues. The CDR3 bases are TGTGCCAGCAGCTACACAGGGGCCAGGGGGGCCAACGTCCTGACTTTC. Its translation: CASSYTGARGANVLTF.

The chain carries TRBV7-8 and TRBJ2-5, with 9 bases identical to TRBD2. This CDR3 has 18 residues. The germline V gene has CDR1 SGHVS and CDR2 FQNEAQ. V dropped 3 bases and J dropped 5; count of bases not matched to a gene: 16. CDR3 loop: CASSLRLAGPRLVETQYF. The DNA of the CDR3 is TGTGCCAGCAGCTTGAGGCTAGCGGGACCCCGGCTGGTGGAGACCCAGTACTTC.

The chain joins TRBV9 to TRBJ1-5; 7 bases agree with TRBD1. Per the germline V gene, CDR1 is SGDLS and CDR2 is YYNGEE. The ends lost 0 bases at V and 0 bases at J; junction bases unmatched: 0. CDR3 length: 15 amino acids. The CDR3 coding sequence is TGTGCCAGCAGCGTAGCAGGGGGTAGCAATCAGCCCCAGCATTTT. This gives the protein CASSVAGGSNQPQHF.

This chain joins TRBV6-5 and TRBJ2-3, with unresolved D. The germline V and J ends were trimmed by 8 bases and 2 bases, with 14 bases remaining between them. The CDR3 contains 14 residues. CDR1 is MNHEY and CDR2 is SVGAGI in the germline V gene. The CDR3 protein is CASSHEQNTDTQYF. The CDR3 bases are TGTGCCAGCTCACACGAACAGAACACAGATACGCAGTATTTT.

A few counts support this clone. The V call is TRBV6-5, the J call TRBJ2-2; perhaps TRBD1 as D (6 bases). Germline lookup yields CDR1 MNHEY and CDR2 SVGAGI. Trimming left V 6 bases short and J 2 bases short, with 10 bases between. This CDR3 has 14 amino acids. CDR3 loop: CASRSGTNTGELFF. The DNA for the CDR3 is TGTGCCAGCAGGTCCGGGACAAACACCGGGGAGCTGTTTTTT.

V is TRBV27 and J is TRBJ2-7; D not resolved. The germline CDR1 and CDR2 sequences are MNHEY and SMNVEV (reference sequence). The CDR3 spans 14 residues. V was shortened by 3 bases and J by 2 bases, with 11 bases between the two germline ends. The CDR3 region has the DNA TGTGCCAGCAGTTTCCTAGGGCCGACCTACGAGCAGTACTTC. Amino acid sequence: CASSFLGPTYEQYF.

This clone was seen only once. The rearrangement links TRBV15 to TRBJ1-1, with unresolved D. This CDR3 is 12 amino acids long. Germline values: CDR1 LNHNV, CDR2 YYDKDF (reference sequence). The V end was cut by 1 base, the J end by 11 bases, with 11 bases between. The CDR3 DNA is TGTGCCACCAGCAGAGCCGGCTTACGGGCTTTCTTT. Encoded protein: CATSRAGLRAFF. The full variable domain, in which reference TRBV15 and TRBJ1-1 provide the parts outside the CDR3, is DAMVIQNPRYQVTQFGKPVTLSCSQTLNHNVMYWYQQKSSQAPKLLFHYYDKDFNNEADTPDNFQSRRPNTSFCFLDIRSPGLGDTAMYLCATSRAGLRAFFGQGTRLTVV.

CDR3: CASSPRDRLLGNYGYTF. DNA for the CDR3: TGTGCCAGCAGTCCCAGGGACAGGTTGTTGGGTAACTATGGCTACACCTTC. This sequence joins TRBV28 and TRBJ1-2; 8 nucleotides match TRBD1. Per germline, CDR1 MDHEN and CDR2 SYDVKM. The ends lost 5 bases at V and 1 base at J; junction bases unmatched: 12. This CDR3 comprises 17 residues.

This chain's CDR3 is CASRNRDRGYEQYF. DNA for the CDR3: TGTGCCAGCAGAAACCGGGACAGGGGGTACGAGCAGTACTTC. V usage is TRBV6-5 and J usage is TRBJ2-7; TRBD1 matches at 11 bases. This CDR3 comprises 14 residues. In germline, CDR1 is MNHEY, CDR2 SVGAGI. J lost 4 bases, V lost 6 bases, and 5 bases had no gene match.

This chain links TRBV6-1 with TRBJ2-3; 13 bases match TRBD2. Germline CDR1 and CDR2: MNHNS and SASEGT. The CDR3 has 17 amino acids. After removal of 6 bases from V and 0 bases from J, the junction contained 6 bases not matched to a gene. As DNA, the CDR3 is TGTGCCAGCAGGGAACTAGCGGGAGGGGCAAGCACAGATACGCAGTATTTT. Translating gives CASRELAGGASTDTQYF.